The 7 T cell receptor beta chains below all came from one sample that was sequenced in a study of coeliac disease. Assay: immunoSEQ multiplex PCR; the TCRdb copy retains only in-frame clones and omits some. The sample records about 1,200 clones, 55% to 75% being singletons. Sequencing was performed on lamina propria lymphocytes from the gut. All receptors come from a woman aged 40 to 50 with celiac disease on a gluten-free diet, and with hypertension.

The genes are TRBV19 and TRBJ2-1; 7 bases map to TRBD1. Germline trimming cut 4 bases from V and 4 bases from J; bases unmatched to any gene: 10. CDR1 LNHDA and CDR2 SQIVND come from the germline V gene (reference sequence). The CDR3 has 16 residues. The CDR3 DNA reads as TGTGCCAGTAGTAGTACCCGGACAGGCTATTACAATGAGCAGTTCTTC. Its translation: CASSSTRTGYYNEQFF.

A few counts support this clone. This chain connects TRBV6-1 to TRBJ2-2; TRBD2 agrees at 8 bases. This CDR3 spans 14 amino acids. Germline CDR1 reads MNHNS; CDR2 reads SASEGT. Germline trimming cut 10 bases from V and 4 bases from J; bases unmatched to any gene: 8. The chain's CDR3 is CATLRGGSTGELFF. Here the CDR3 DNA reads TGTGCCACCCTTCGGGGGGGAAGCACCGGGGAGCTGTTTTTT.

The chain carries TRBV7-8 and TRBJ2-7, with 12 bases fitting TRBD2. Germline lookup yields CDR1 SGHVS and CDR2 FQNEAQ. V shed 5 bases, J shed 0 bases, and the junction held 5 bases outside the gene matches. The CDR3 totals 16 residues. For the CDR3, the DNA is TGTGCCAGCAGCGCGGGACTAGCGGGTTCCTCCTACGAGCAGTACTTC. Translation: CASSAGLAGSSYEQYF.

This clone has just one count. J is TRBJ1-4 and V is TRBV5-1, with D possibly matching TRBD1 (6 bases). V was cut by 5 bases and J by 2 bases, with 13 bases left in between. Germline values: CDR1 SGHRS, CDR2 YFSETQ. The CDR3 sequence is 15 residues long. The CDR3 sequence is CASSPGASTNEKLFF. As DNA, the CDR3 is TGCGCCAGCAGTCCAGGGGCTAGCACTAATGAAAAACTGTTTTTT.

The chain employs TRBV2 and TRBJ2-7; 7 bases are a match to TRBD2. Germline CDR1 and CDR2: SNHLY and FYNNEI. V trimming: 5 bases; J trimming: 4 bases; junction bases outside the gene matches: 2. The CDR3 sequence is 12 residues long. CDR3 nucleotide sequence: TGTGCCAGCAGTTTGGGACTATACGAGCAGTACTTC. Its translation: CASSLGLYEQYF.

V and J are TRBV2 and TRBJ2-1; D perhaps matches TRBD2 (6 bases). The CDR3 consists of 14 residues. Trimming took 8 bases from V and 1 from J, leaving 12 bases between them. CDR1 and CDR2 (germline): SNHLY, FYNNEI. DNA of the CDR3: TGTGCCAGCTACGGGAGAGGGTCCTACAATGAGCAGTTCTTC. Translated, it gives CASYGRGSYNEQFF.

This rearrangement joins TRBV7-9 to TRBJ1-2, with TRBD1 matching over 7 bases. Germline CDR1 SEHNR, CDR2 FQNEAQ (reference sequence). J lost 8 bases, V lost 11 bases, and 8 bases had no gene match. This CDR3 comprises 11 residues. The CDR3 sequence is CAGYSGGGYTF. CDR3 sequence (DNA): TGTGCCGGATACTCAGGGGGGGGCTACACCTTC.